A single TCR beta chain is shown here with its context. In the original workflow: Reference gene primer amplification in the assay estimated nucleated cell counts. Using immunoSEQ multiplex PCR, the repertoire was profiled, and TCRdb retains in-frame clones only, with some absent. The V and J calls and clone size are taken from that table; D and trimming were inferred from the DNA. The sample consists of under 350,000 clones, less than 90% of them appearing once. These data belong to a study of blood T cell repertoires in COVID-19. The sequence came from a man aged 55 to 69 who had recovered from COVID-19. Sequenced input: peripheral blood.

The CDR3 DNA sequence: TGTGCCAGCAGCTTAAAGGGGGCTGGAAACACCATATATTTT. Amino acid sequence: CASSLKGAGNTIYF. The chain uses TRBV9 and TRBJ1-3; TRBD1 is a possible D gene (6 bases). The V gene's germline CDR1 is SGDLS and CDR2 YYNGEE. The V and J ends lost 4 bases and 2 bases respectively, with 10 bases between them. The CDR3 covers 14 residues.